These T cell receptor beta chains were read from a single sample in a study of PD-1 blockade in classical Hodgkin lymphoma. Produced via immunoSEQ multiplex PCR; TCRdb's table is partial and in-frame only. The table lists about 31,000 clones, about 70% of them singletons. Sample: peripheral blood mononuclear cells (PBMCs), taken before the second cycle of nivolumab. Receptor source: a human donor with classical Hodgkin lymphoma. CDR3s include the opening cysteine and the closing phenylalanine or tryptophan. Each record gives: CDR3 length, D gene, clone size, J gene, V gene, CDR3 protein, CDR3 DNA. D genes are given only for firm matches. Only some rows state a clone size, as once, few, many or a class for expanded clones.

length: 12; D: -; size: -; J: TRBJ2-7; V: TRBV28; CDR3: CASRKGVLEQYF; DNA: TGTGCCAGCAGAAAGGGGGTCCTCGAGCAGTACTTC
length: 13; D: -; size: -; J: TRBJ2-1; V: TRBV5-6; CDR3: CASSPILNNEQFF; DNA: TGTGCCAGCAGCCCCATCCTGAACAATGAGCAGTTCTTC
length: 19; D: TRBD2; size: -; J: TRBJ2-7; V: TRBV5-1; CDR3: CASSRRGTSGGPSSYEQYF; DNA: TGCGCCAGCAGCAGGCGCGGGACTAGCGGGGGTCCGAGCTCCTACGAGCAGTACTTC
length: 13; D: -; size: -; J: TRBJ1-4; V: TRBV19; CDR3: CASTKRRGEKLFF; DNA: TGTGCCAGTACCAAAAGGCGGGGGGAAAAACTGTTTTTT
length: 14; D: TRBD2; size: -; J: TRBJ2-7; V: TRBV5-1; CDR3: CASSLLAGEGEQYF; DNA: TGCGCCAGCAGCTTGCTAGCGGGAGAAGGAGAGCAGTACTTC
length: 15; D: TRBD1; size: -; J: TRBJ2-7; V: TRBV9; CDR3: CASSVQPTGADEQYF; DNA: TGTGCCAGCAGCGTTCAACCGACAGGGGCGGATGAGCAGTACTTC
length: 16; D: -; size: -; J: TRBJ2-1; V: TRBV5-1; CDR3: CASSLVRESSYNEQFF; DNA: TGCGCCAGCAGCTTGGTACGGGAAAGCTCCTACAATGAGCAGTTCTTC
length: 14; D: -; size: -; J: TRBJ2-7; V: TRBV4-2; CDR3: CASSLGGGRYEQYF; DNA: TGTGCCAGCAGCTTGGGCGGGGGCCGCTACGAGCAGTACTTC
length: 15; D: -; size: -; J: TRBJ1-4; V: TRBV18; CDR3: CASSPTRDLNEKLFF; DNA: TGTGCCAGCTCACCAACCCGGGACCTGAATGAAAAACTGTTTTTT
length: 12; D: TRBD1; size: -; J: TRBJ1-2; V: TRBV30; CDR3: CAWLTPGGPGTF; DNA: TGTGCCTGGCTAACCCCAGGGGGCCCAGGGACCTTC
length: 18; D: TRBD1; size: once; J: TRBJ1-3; V: TRBV4-1; CDR3: CASSQDLFATGAGNTIYF; DNA: TGCGCCAGCAGCCAAGACCTTTTCGCGACAGGGGCTGGAAACACCATATATTTT
length: 15; D: -; size: -; J: TRBJ2-6; V: TRBV4-2; CDR3: CASSHLRAGANVLTF; DNA: TGTGCCAGCAGCCATTTGAGGGCTGGGGCCAACGTCCTGACTTTC
length: 14; D: TRBD1; size: few; J: TRBJ2-7; V: TRBV30; CDR3: CAWSLGQGTYEQYF; DNA: TGTGCCTGGAGTCTTGGACAGGGCACCTACGAGCAGTACTTC
length: 16; D: -; size: -; J: TRBJ2-3; V: TRBV7-6; CDR3: CASSLDGGGRTDTQYF; DNA: TGTGCCAGCAGCTTAGATGGCGGGGGCCGCACAGATACGCAGTATTTT
length: 13; D: -; size: -; J: TRBJ2-5; V: TRBV13; CDR3: CASSFGAGETQYF; DNA: TGTGCCAGCAGCTTCGGGGCGGGCGAGACCCAGTACTTC
length: 15; D: -; size: -; J: TRBJ1-6; V: TRBV6-1; CDR3: CASNSASSYNSPLHF; DNA: TGTGCATCGAACTCCGCTAGCTCCTATAATTCACCCCTCCACTTT
length: 15; D: -; size: -; J: TRBJ2-7; V: TRBV18; CDR3: CASSPGVRGAREQYF; DNA: TGTGCCAGCTCACCGGGTGTACGAGGGGCGCGCGAGCAGTACTTC
length: 14; D: TRBD1; size: -; J: TRBJ1-2; V: TRBV6-1; CDR3: CASSGGQGHYGYTF; DNA: TGTGCCAGCAGTGGGGGACAGGGTCACTATGGCTACACCTTC
length: 13; D: TRBD1; size: few; J: TRBJ1-2; V: TRBV28; CDR3: CASFAAGGYGYTF; DNA: TGTGCCAGCTTCGCGGCAGGGGGCTATGGCTACACCTTC
length: 18; D: TRBD2; size: -; J: TRBJ2-1; V: TRBV18; CDR3: CASSPPAGLAGKRNEQFF; DNA: TGTGCCAGCTCACCACCGGCTGGACTAGCGGGGAAAAGGAATGAGCAGTTCTTC
length: 15; D: TRBD2; size: -; J: TRBJ2-7; V: TRBV27; CDR3: CASSRSLAGAYEQYF; DNA: TGTGCCAGCAGCCGAAGTCTAGCGGGAGCCTACGAGCAGTACTTC
length: 16; D: TRBD2; size: -; J: TRBJ2-2; V: TRBV19; CDR3: CASSQGTSVFTGELFF; DNA: TGTGCCAGTAGCCAAGGGACTAGCGTGTTCACCGGGGAGCTGTTTTTT
length: 16; D: TRBD1; size: -; J: TRBJ1-2; V: TRBV9; CDR3: CASSAGQGPPRYGYTF; DNA: TGTGCCAGCAGCGCCGGACAGGGACCGCCCCGCTATGGCTACACCTTC
length: 16; D: -; size: -; J: TRBJ1-1; V: TRBV12-2; CDR3: CASRAELTKWNTEAFF; DNA: TGTGCAAGTCGCGCCGAGCTAACTAAATGGAACACTGAAGCTTTCTTT
length: 13; D: -; size: -; J: TRBJ1-2; V: TRBV27; CDR3: CASRLHGAYGYTF; DNA: TGTGCCAGCAGGCTACATGGGGCCTACGGCTACACCTTC
length: 14; D: -; size: -; J: TRBJ2-5; V: TRBV5-1; CDR3: CASSLGQARETQYF; DNA: TGCGCCAGCAGCTTGGGACAGGCGCGGGAGACCCAGTACTTC
length: 13; D: -; size: -; J: TRBJ1-3; V: TRBV5-6; CDR3: CASSFLGRNTIYF; DNA: TGTGCCAGCAGCTTTTTGGGAAGAAACACCATATATTTT
length: 14; D: TRBD2; size: few; J: TRBJ2-7; V: TRBV11-2; CDR3: CASSLGRVTYEQYF; DNA: TGTGCCAGCAGCCTTGGGAGGGTTACCTACGAGCAGTACTTC
length: 16; D: -; size: -; J: TRBJ2-1; V: TRBV10-3; CDR3: CAISEVGRRRGNEQFF; DNA: TGTGCCATCAGTGAGGTCGGGCGCCGCAGGGGTAATGAGCAGTTCTTC
length: 14; D: -; size: -; J: TRBJ1-1; V: TRBV6-5; CDR3: CASSYFRDDTGAFF; DNA: TGTGCCAGCAGTTACTTCCGGGACGACACTGGAGCTTTCTTT
length: 12; D: -; size: -; J: TRBJ1-4; V: TRBV30; CDR3: CAWNKGPEKLFF; DNA: TGTGCCTGGAATAAGGGACCGGAAAAACTGTTTTTT
length: 17; D: -; size: -; J: TRBJ2-3; V: TRBV7-2; CDR3: CASSLGFSGSLADTQYF; DNA: TGTGCCAGCAGCTTAGGGTTCAGCGGGTCCCTCGCAGATACGCAGTATTTT
length: 15; D: TRBD2; size: -; J: TRBJ2-7; V: TRBV11-1; CDR3: CASSSTSGWFDEQYF; DNA: TGTGCCAGCAGCTCGACTAGCGGGTGGTTCGACGAGCAGTACTTC